The 13 T cell receptor beta chains presented below share a single source sample, sequenced in a study of blood T cell repertoires in COVID-19. Clones were read by immunoSEQ multiplex PCR, and TCRdb kept only the in-frame ones, dropping some. The sample records some 250,000 clones, around 84% being singletons. The specimen sequenced was peripheral blood. The receptors stem from a man in his 60s with acute or convalescent COVID-19.

The chain employs TRBV27 and TRBJ1-4; possibly TRBD1 for D (5 bases). The V and J ends lost 4 bases and 8 bases respectively, with 14 bases between them. Germline V gene sequence: CDR1 MNHEY, CDR2 SMNVEV (reference sequence). The CDR3 runs 14 residues. CDR3 in amino acids: CASSSTAGREKLFF. CDR3 bases: TGTGCCAGCAGTTCCACCGCGGGGCGCGAAAAACTGTTTTTT.

This sequence joins TRBV7-2 and TRBJ2-1; D may be TRBD1 (6 bases). This CDR3 has 12 amino acids. Germline lookup yields CDR1 SGHTA and CDR2 FQGNSA. V dropped 5 bases and J dropped 9 bases, with 11 bases sitting between them. The CDR3 region has the DNA TGTGCCAGCAGCCCACAGGGCGGTGAGCAGTTCTTC. This gives the protein CASSPQGGEQFF.

This rearrangement joins TRBV18 to TRBJ1-2; 9 bases map to TRBD1. This CDR3 is built from 18 residues. Germline V gives CDR1 KGHSH, CDR2 LQKENI. J was trimmed by 5 bases and V by 4 bases; bases with no gene match: 17. CDR3 coding DNA: TGTGCCAGCTCACTCATTCCTAACTACAGGGGGCAGGAATATGGCTACACCTTC. Translation: CASSLIPNYRGQEYGYTF.

J is TRBJ1-6 and V is TRBV3-1 (or the pseudogene TRBV3-2), with D possibly being TRBD1 (6 bases). Trimming cost V 0 bases and J 8 bases, with 17 bases left between them. Germline V gene data show CDR1 as LGHDT and CDR2 as YNNKEL (reference sequence). This CDR3 contains 17 residues. The CDR3 is CASSQDIVQGLHSPLHF. DNA of the CDR3: TGTGCCAGCAGCCAAGATATAGTACAGGGTTTACATTCACCCCTCCACTTT.

V gene TRBV7-9 combines with J gene TRBJ2-7, with D possibly TRBD1 on 5 matching bases. The V and J ends lost 2 bases and 4 bases respectively, with 9 bases between them. This CDR3 region has 13 residues. The germline V gene has CDR1 SEHNR and CDR2 FQNEAQ (reference sequence). CDR3 sequence reads: CASSLTQEYEQYF. Written as DNA, the CDR3 is TGTGCCAGCAGCTTAACACAGGAATACGAGCAGTACTTC.

The chain carries TRBV11-2 and TRBJ2-3; 7 nucleotides line up with TRBD1. After removal of 2 bases from V and 4 bases from J, the junction contained 6 bases not matched to a gene. The CDR3 spans 15 residues. Germline CDR1 SGHAT, CDR2 FQNNGV. The CDR3 reads CASSLQRGRADTQYF. The DNA for the CDR3 is TGTGCCAGCAGCTTACAAAGGGGGCGGGCAGATACGCAGTATTTT.

In its sample, this clone was seen once. V usage is TRBV29-1 and J usage is TRBJ2-3, with a weak D call TRBD1 (6 bases). Trimming took off 5 bases at V and 9 bases at J, with 15 bases between the two ends. CDR3 length: 12 residues. Germline V gene sequence: CDR1 SQVTM, CDR2 ANQGSEA. CDR3 nucleotide sequence: TGCAGCGTTCTTACAGGGCTGGTAACGCAGTATTTT. Its protein product is CSVLTGLVTQYF.

This sequence joins TRBV30 and TRBJ1-1; D might be TRBD1 (6 bases). The CDR3 covers 13 residues. Trimming removed 1 base at V and 1 base at J, with 7 bases between. Germline assignment: CDR1 GTSNPN and CDR2 SVGIG (reference sequence). The CDR3 DNA reads as TGTGCCTGGAGTGCGGACAGGAACACTGAAGCTTTCTTT. Translating it yields CAWSADRNTEAFF.

The J gene is TRBJ2-1, the V gene TRBV6-1; 9 bases are shared with TRBD2. CDR1 is MNHNS, CDR2 SASEGT, per germline. This CDR3 has 16 amino acids. V was clipped by 4 bases and J by 7 bases; unmatched bases: 11. CDR3 bases: TGTGCCAGCAGTGCCTCGACTAGCGGCCAGCAGAATGAGCAGTTCTTC. Translated: CASSASTSGQQNEQFF.

The V call is TRBV29-1, the J call TRBJ1-1; no clear D. Germline V gives CDR1 SQVTM, CDR2 ANQGSEA. The CDR3 runs to 13 residues. V lost 7 bases and J lost 1, with 13 bases in between. The DNA for the CDR3 is TGCAGCGCCCGAGGGTACAGGAACACTGAAGCTTTCTTT. Its protein is CSARGYRNTEAFF.

This chain joins TRBV4-2 and TRBJ1-4; D unclear. The V end lost 8 bases, the J end lost 8 bases, and 9 bases lay between the germline ends. CDR3 length: 11 residues. The germline gives CDR1 LGHNA, CDR2 YNFKEQ. This CDR3 reads CASGRGEKLFF. The CDR3 coding sequence is TGTGCCAGCGGGCGCGGGGAAAAACTGTTTTTT.

V is TRBV19 and J is TRBJ2-7; no reliable D call. Germline loops: CDR1 LNHDA, CDR2 SQIVND (reference sequence). The ends were cut back, 3 bases at V and 4 bases at J, with 7 bases in the middle. This CDR3 spans 12 amino acids. CDR3 region: CASSIPGYEQYF. DNA of the CDR3: TGTGCCAGTAGTATCCCAGGATACGAGCAGTACTTC.

This clone was counted a single time. The chain recombines TRBV11-2 with TRBJ2-3; D remains unclear. The germline gives CDR1 SGHAT, CDR2 FQNNGV. The CDR3 extends over 16 amino acids. V was pared by 1 base and J by 0 bases, with 11 bases between. The CDR3 nucleotides are TGTGCCAGCAGCTTAGCCGCGACTGGAAGCACAGATACGCAGTATTTT. This sequence encodes CASSLAATGSTDTQYF.